These 13 T cell receptor beta chains originate from one sample sequenced in a study of shared clonotypes between healthy human individuals. Here immunoSEQ multiplex PCR was the method, and the copy in TCRdb shows in-frame clones only, minus some. The table has nearly 2 million clones, approximately 94% seen once. Selected positively for CCR7 and CD45RO-negative, naive CD8 cells excluded terminally differentiated effector memory CD45RA+ cells. The sample taken for sequencing was naive CD8+ T cells sorted from blood. The receptors come from a young man in good health.

The rearrangement joins TRBV10-1 to TRBJ2-1, with TRBD1 matching 11 bases. After removal of 7 bases from V and 0 bases from J, the junction contained 8 bases not matched to a gene. This CDR3 spans 17 amino acids. The V gene's germline CDR1 is WNHNN and CDR2 SYGVQD (reference sequence). The CDR3 sequence: CASNRDRGGSSYNEQFF. In nucleotides, the CDR3 is TGCGCCAGCAACCGGGACAGGGGGGGTAGCTCCTACAATGAGCAGTTCTTC.

The chain couples TRBV4-1 to TRBJ2-7; TRBD1 matches 10 bases. This CDR3 spans 15 amino acids. V shed 3 bases and J 6 bases; nucleotides not matched to a gene: 8. Germline V gene data show CDR1 as MGHRA and CDR2 as YSYEKL. The CDR3 DNA follows: TGCGCCAGCAGCCACTCCTGGGACAGGGGAGGCGAGCAGTACTTC. Encoded protein: CASSHSWDRGGEQYF.

The rearrangement links TRBV6-5 to TRBJ2-2; D is unresolved. The length of the CDR3 is 14 residues. Germline CDR1 is MNHEY and CDR2 is SVGAGI. The germline V and J ends were trimmed by 2 bases and 7 bases, with 11 bases remaining between them. The CDR3 region has the DNA TGTGCCAGCAGTTACACCAGCGTCGGCGGGGAGCTGTTTTTT. Protein product: CASSYTSVGGELFF.

This clone was detected only once. Other DNA sequences in the same sample also yield this CDR3. The J gene is TRBJ2-7, the V gene TRBV9, with a possible D match to TRBD1 (5 bases). Deletions cut 2 bases from V and 4 bases from J, with 10 bases between. CDR1 and CDR2 (germline): SGDLS, YYNGEE. The CDR3 loop spans 13 amino acids. The CDR3 coding sequence is TGTGCCAGCAGCGTGGGGCCAGGGTACGAGCAGTACTTC. This gives the protein CASSVGPGYEQYF.

This chain uses TRBV11-2 with TRBJ1-3; D may be TRBD1 (5 bases). With 7 bases removed from V and 4 bases from J, the gap between germline ends came to 17 bases. Germline V CDR1 and CDR2: SGHAT, FQNNGV. This CDR3 spans 15 amino acids. CDR3 DNA: TGTGCCAGCATGGGGGTCGACATGCGCGGAAACACCATATATTTT. Protein product: CASMGVDMRGNTIYF.

The J gene is TRBJ2-1, the V gene TRBV5-6, with 10 positions matching TRBD2. CDR3 length equals 15 residues. Germline V lookup: CDR1 SGHDT, CDR2 YYEEEE. V trimming: 0 bases; J trimming: 8 bases; junction bases outside the gene matches: 5. The CDR3 DNA sequence: TGTGCCAGCAGCTTGGTTCTAGCGGGAGCGGATGAGCAGTTCTTC. This codes for CASSLVLAGADEQFF.

The chain joins TRBV9 to TRBJ2-3, with D tentatively TRBD2 (5 bases). The CDR3 is made up of 14 amino acids. CDR1 is SGDLS and CDR2 is YYNGEE in the germline V gene. V was cut by 6 bases and J by 4 bases, with 15 bases left in between. The CDR3 DNA reads as TGTGCCAGCACCCCCGGGGTAGCAGCAGATACGCAGTATTTT. Translation: CASTPGVAADTQYF.

This clone has just one count. The chain combines TRBV29-1 with TRBJ2-2; TRBD2 agrees at 8 bases. The CDR3 runs to 14 residues. Germline V gene lookup returns CDR1 SQVTM and CDR2 ANQGSEA. V lost 3 bases and J lost 1; bases outside the gene matches: 1. CDR3 bases: TGCAGCGTTGAGCGGGGGGTGAACACCGGGGAGCTGTTTTTT. Protein product: CSVERGVNTGELFF.

As regards this clone: Other DNA sequences in this specimen translate into the identical CDR3. V is TRBV6-5 and J is TRBJ2-5; TRBD2 matches at 7 bases. CDR1 and CDR2 from the germline V gene are MNHEY and SVGAGI. The length of the CDR3 is 14 residues. Trimming removed 2 bases from V and 4 bases from J; junction bases left unmatched: 4. The CDR3 sequence: CASSYGGGGETQYF. In DNA, the CDR3 is TGTGCCAGCAGTTACGGCGGGGGAGGAGAGACCCAGTACTTC.

This rearrangement joins TRBV2 to TRBJ1-2; 9 nucleotides align to TRBD1. CDR3 length: 13 amino acids. CDR1 is SNHLY, CDR2 FYNNEI, per germline. J was trimmed by 6 bases and V by 4 bases; bases with no gene match: 3. CDR3 protein: CASSARTGDGYTF. As DNA, the CDR3 is TGTGCCAGCAGTGCCCGGACAGGGGATGGCTACACCTTC.

The gene calls are TRBV29-1 and TRBJ1-1, with a tentative D call TRBD1 (5 bases). CDR1 SQVTM and CDR2 ANQGSEA come from the germline V gene. This CDR3 has 13 residues. The V end lost 0 bases, the J end lost 3 bases, and 8 bases lay between the germline ends. CDR3 sequence: CSVEDLGDTEAFF. In DNA form, the CDR3 reads TGCAGCGTTGAAGATTTAGGGGACACTGAAGCTTTCTTT.

The rearrangement joins TRBV4-3 to TRBJ2-3; the D gene is possibly TRBD1 (6 bases). CDR1 is LGHNA, CDR2 YSLEER, per germline. The V end was cut by 1 base, the J end by 0 bases, with 17 bases between. The CDR3 has 18 amino acids. In nucleotides, the CDR3 is TGCGCCAGCAGCCAAGCGACCTCTTGGCAGGGGAGCACAGATACGCAGTATTTT. This codes for CASSQATSWQGSTDTQYF.

Points on this clone: Other DNA sequences of this sample code for an identical CDR3. The rearrangement uses TRBV5-4 and TRBJ2-1; D call uncertain. The germline V gene has CDR1 SGHNT and CDR2 YYREEE (reference sequence). CDR3 size: 11 residues. V dropped 4 bases and J dropped 6 bases, with 5 bases sitting between them. The CDR3 bases are TGTGCCAGCAGCCTCCCCAATGAGCAGTTCTTC. Its protein product is CASSLPNEQFF.